This TCR beta chain is drawn from a study of shared clonotypes between healthy human individuals. Concerning this clone itself: Its target is unknown.

Trimming shortened V by 3 bases and J by 4 bases, and 7 bases separated the two germline ends. CDR3 length: 14 residues. Germline V gene data show CDR1 as LNHDA and CDR2 as SQIVND (reference sequence). Generated by immunoSEQ multiplex PCR, the TCRdb table keeps only in-frame clones and is missing some. The sample has about 680,000 clones; more than 70% are singletons. Overall study findings and caveats: The small donor group covered limited genetic and exposure diversity. Some clonotypes were shared by all four sorted-subset donors, while others were not shared. The non-shared ones had lower generation probabilities than the shared ones. Clonotype sharing among donors, it was expected, would be affected by sequencing depth. Though the depth was large, rarefaction showed that sorted-subset sequencing was incomplete.

Source material: memory CD4+ T cells sorted from blood. Subset noted: CD45RA-negative fraction. V usage is TRBV19 and J usage is TRBJ2-6, with D unclear. The TCR originated in a woman aged 25-40 years in good health. The CDR3 DNA sequence: TGTGCCAGTAGTATCCCCTCCGGGGCCAACGTCCTGACTTTC. As protein: CASSIPSGANVLTF.